This TCR beta chain emerged from a study of shared clonotypes between healthy human individuals. Whole-study results and caveats: Sorted-subset samples were not fully sequenced, rarefaction indicated. The sharing of approximately 5.1% of naive CD4 clonotypes was seen across a few donors.

Repertoires were generated with immunoSEQ multiplex PCR, while TCRdb's copy carries only in-frame clones and drops some. The sample records roughly 2.5 million clones, about 92% being singletons. The CDR3 extends over 14 amino acids. V trimming: 4 bases; J trimming: 2 bases; junction bases outside the gene matches: 3. Germline CDR1 and CDR2: SGHTA and FQGTGA. A remark on this clone: The antigen remains unidentified.

The clonotype originates from a man aged 18 to 30 in good health. The specimen sequenced was naive CD4+ T cells sorted from blood. Stated subset: CD45RA+ positively selected. This chain joins TRBV7-3 and TRBJ2-3; 7 positions match TRBD2. The CDR3, as DNA: TGTGCCAGCAGCTCAAGCGGGACCACAGATACGCAGTATTTT. Translation: CASSSSGTTDTQYF.